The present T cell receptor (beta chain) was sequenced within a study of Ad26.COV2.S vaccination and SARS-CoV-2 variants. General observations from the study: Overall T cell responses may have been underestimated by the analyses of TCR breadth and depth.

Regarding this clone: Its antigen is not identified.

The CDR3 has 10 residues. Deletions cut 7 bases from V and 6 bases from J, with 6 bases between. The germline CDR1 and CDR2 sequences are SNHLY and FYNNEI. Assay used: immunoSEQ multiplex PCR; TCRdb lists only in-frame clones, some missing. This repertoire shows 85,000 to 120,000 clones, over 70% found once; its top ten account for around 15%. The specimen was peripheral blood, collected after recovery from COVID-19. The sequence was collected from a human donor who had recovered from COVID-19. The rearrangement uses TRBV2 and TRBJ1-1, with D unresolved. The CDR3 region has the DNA TGTGCCAGCACGGACGCTGAAGCTTTCTTT. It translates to CASTDAEAFF.